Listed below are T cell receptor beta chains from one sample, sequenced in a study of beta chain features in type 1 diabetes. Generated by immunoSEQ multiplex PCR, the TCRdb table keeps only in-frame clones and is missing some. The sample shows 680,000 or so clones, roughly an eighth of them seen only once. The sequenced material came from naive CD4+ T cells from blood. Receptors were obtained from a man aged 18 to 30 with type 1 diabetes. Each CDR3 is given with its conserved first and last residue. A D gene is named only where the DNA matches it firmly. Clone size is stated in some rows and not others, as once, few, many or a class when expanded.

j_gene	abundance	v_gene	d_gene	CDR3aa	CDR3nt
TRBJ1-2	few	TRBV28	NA	CASMEGANYGYTF	TGTGCCAGCATGGAAGGGGCAAACTATGGCTACACCTTC
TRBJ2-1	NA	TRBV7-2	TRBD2	CARSNLADQYNEQFF	TGTGCCAGGAGTAACCTAGCGGATCAATACAATGAGCAGTTCTTC
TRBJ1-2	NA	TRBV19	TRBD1	CASREADRVGYTF	TGTGCCAGTAGAGAGGCCGACAGGGTCGGCTACACCTTC
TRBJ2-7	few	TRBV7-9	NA	CASEGNRVSSYEQYF	TGTGCCAGCGAGGGAAACAGGGTCAGCTCCTACGAGCAGTACTTC
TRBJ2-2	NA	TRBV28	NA	CASSFDSGELFF	TGTGCCAGCAGTTTTGACAGCGGGGAGCTGTTTTTT
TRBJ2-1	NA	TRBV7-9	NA	CASSLGTPNNEQFF	TGTGCCAGCAGCTTGGGGACACCTAACAATGAGCAGTTCTTC
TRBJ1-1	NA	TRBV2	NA	CASDQEYTEAFF	TGTGCCAGCGATCAGGAGTACACTGAAGCTTTCTTT
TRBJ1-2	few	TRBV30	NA	CAWSVGQPGQLGYTF	TGTGCCTGGAGTGTTGGACAGCCCGGGCAGCTTGGCTACACCTTC
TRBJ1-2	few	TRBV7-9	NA	CASSLGGNYGYTF	TGTGCCAGCAGCTTAGGGGGTAACTATGGCTACACCTTC
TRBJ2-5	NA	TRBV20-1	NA	CSASLETQYF	TGCAGTGCTAGTCTAGAGACCCAGTACTTC
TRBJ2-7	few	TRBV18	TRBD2	CASSPPASGVYEQYF	TGTGCCAGCTCACCACCCGCTAGCGGGGTTTACGAGCAGTACTTC
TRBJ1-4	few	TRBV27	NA	CASSLRSGNEKLFF	TGTGCCAGCAGTCTGAGATCGGGTAATGAAAAACTGTTTTTT
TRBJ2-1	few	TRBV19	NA	CASSKLLANYNEQFF	TGTGCCAGTAGTAAACTCCTGGCGAATTACAATGAGCAGTTCTTC
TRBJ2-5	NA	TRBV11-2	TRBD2	CASSSTSGAQETQYF	TGTGCCAGCAGTTCCACTAGCGGGGCTCAAGAGACCCAGTACTTC
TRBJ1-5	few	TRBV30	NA	CAWSQGVYQPQHF	TGTGCCTGGAGCCAGGGAGTCTATCAGCCCCAGCATTTT
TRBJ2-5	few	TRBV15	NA	CATSRDRGRQETQYF	TGTGCCACCAGCAGAGATCGAGGGCGTCAAGAGACCCAGTACTTC
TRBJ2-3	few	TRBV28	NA	CASSFGGTDTQYF	TGTGCCAGCAGCTTTGGGGGTACAGATACGCAGTATTTT
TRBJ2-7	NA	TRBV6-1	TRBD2	CASSGTSGVYEQYF	TGTGCCAGCAGTGGCACTAGCGGGGTTTACGAGCAGTACTTC
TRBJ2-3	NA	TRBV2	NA	CASRAYRVGTDTQYF	TGTGCCAGCAGGGCTTACAGGGTTGGTACAGATACGCAGTATTTT
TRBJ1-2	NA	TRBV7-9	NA	CASSLWGASYGYTF	TGTGCCAGCAGCCTATGGGGGGCATCCTATGGCTACACCTTC
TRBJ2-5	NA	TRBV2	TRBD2	CASSVGAGGQETQYF	TGTGCCAGCAGTGTCGGAGCGGGGGGGCAAGAGACCCAGTACTTC
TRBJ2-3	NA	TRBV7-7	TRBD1	CASSLRQGATDTQYF	TGTGCCAGCAGCTTGAGACAGGGAGCGACAGATACGCAGTATTTT
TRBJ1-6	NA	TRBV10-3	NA	CAISDGGSPLHF	TGTGCCATCAGTGATGGGGGTTCACCCCTCCACTTT
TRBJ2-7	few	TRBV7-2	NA	CASSPYSGYEQYF	TGTGCCAGCAGCCCCTACTCCGGGTACGAGCAGTACTTC
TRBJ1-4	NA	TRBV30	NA	CAWSFLARDEKLFF	TGTGCCTGGAGTTTCCTGGCCCGGGACGAAAAACTGTTTTTT
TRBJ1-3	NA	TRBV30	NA	CAWRGQGNTIYF	TGTGCCTGGAGGGGGCAGGGAAACACCATATATTTT
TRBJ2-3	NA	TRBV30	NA	CAQTLWGGTSTDTQYF	TGTGCCCAAACGCTTTGGGGAGGTACTAGCACAGATACGCAGTATTTT
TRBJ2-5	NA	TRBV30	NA	CAWSVGQETQYF	TGTGCCTGGAGTGTCGGACAAGAGACCCAGTACTTC
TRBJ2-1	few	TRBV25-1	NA	CASSGGGGLYNEQFF	TGTGCCAGCAGTGGTGGAGGGGGGTTATACAATGAGCAGTTCTTC
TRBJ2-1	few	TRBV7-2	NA	CASKSGGSWTSFF	TGTGCCAGCAAGTCGGGGGGCTCGTGGACCTCGTTCTTC
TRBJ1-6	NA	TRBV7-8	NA	CASSLERQNNSPLHF	TGTGCCAGCAGCTTAGAGCGGCAGAACAATTCACCCCTCCACTTT
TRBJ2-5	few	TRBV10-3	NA	CAISESASTETQYF	TGTGCCATCAGTGAGAGCGCTAGCACGGAGACCCAGTACTTC
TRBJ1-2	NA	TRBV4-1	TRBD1	CASSQETQGAGGYTF	TGCGCCAGCAGCCAAGAAACGCAGGGGGCAGGGGGCTACACCTTC
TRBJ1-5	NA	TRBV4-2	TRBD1	CASSHSGTGGSGQPQHF	TGTGCCAGCAGCCATTCCGGGACAGGGGGCTCGGGACAGCCCCAGCATTTT
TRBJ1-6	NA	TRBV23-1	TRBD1	CASPGGQEYNSPLHF	TGCGCCAGCCCGGGGGGACAGGAATATAATTCACCCCTCCACTTT
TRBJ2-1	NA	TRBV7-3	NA	CASSVQGYEQFF	TGTGCCAGCAGCGTCCAGGGTTATGAGCAGTTCTTC
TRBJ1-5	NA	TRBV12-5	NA	CASAYLGRPQHF	TGTGCTAGTGCCTACCTGGGTCGGCCCCAGCATTTT